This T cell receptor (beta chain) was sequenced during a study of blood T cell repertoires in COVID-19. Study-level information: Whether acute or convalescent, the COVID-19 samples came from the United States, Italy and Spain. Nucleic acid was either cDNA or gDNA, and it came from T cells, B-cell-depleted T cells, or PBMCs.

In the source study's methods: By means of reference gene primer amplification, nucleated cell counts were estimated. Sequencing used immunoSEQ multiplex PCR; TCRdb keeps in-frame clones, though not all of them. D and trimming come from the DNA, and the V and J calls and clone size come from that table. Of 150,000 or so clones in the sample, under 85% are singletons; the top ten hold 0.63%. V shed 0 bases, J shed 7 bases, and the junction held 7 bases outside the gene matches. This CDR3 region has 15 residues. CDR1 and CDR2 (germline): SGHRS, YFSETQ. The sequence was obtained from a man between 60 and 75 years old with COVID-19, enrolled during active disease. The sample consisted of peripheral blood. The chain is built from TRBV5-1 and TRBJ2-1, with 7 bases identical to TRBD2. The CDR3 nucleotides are TGCGCCAGCAGCTTGGAAGCGGGAATACAGAATGAGCAGTTCTTC. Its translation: CASSLEAGIQNEQFF.